These T cell receptor beta chains were read from a single sample in a study of beta chain features in type 1 diabetes. TCRdb's table, derived via immunoSEQ multiplex PCR, lists solely in-frame clones and lacks some. The table shows about 200,000 clones, with around 9.9% occurring only once. The sample was central memory CD4+ T cells from blood. Source of these receptors: a man in his late teens or twenties in good health. Each CDR3 is given with its conserved first and last residue. Each record gives: D gene, CDR3 length, V gene, clone size, J gene, CDR3 protein, CDR3 DNA. A D gene is named only where the DNA matches it firmly. Clone size is shown for a subset of rows, as once, few, many or a class of expanded clone.

d_call: TRBD2
cdr3_length: 15
v_call: TRBV10-3
clone_size: few
j_call: TRBJ2-1
cdr3_aa: CAISRSSGDYNEQFF
cdr3_nt: TGTGCCATCAGTAGATCTAGCGGGGACTACAATGAGCAGTTCTTC

d_call: .
cdr3_length: 14
v_call: TRBV21-1
clone_size: .
j_call: TRBJ2-7
cdr3_aa: CASSRALRPYEQYF
cdr3_nt: TGTGCCAGCAGCAGAGCACTACGCCCCTACGAGCAGTACTTC

d_call: TRBD2
cdr3_length: 16
v_call: TRBV7-8
clone_size: few
j_call: TRBJ2-7
cdr3_aa: CASSWGGLAGAYEQYF
cdr3_nt: TGTGCCAGCAGTTGGGGAGGACTAGCGGGAGCCTACGAGCAGTACTTC

d_call: TRBD2
cdr3_length: 13
v_call: TRBV30
clone_size: few
j_call: TRBJ2-1
cdr3_aa: CAFQAGAYNEQFF
cdr3_nt: TGTGCCTTCCAAGCGGGAGCATACAATGAGCAGTTCTTC

d_call: .
cdr3_length: 12
v_call: TRBV29-1
clone_size: few
j_call: TRBJ1-2
cdr3_aa: CSVGWRDEGYTF
cdr3_nt: TGCAGCGTTGGGTGGAGGGATGAGGGCTACACCTTC

d_call: TRBD2
cdr3_length: 16
v_call: TRBV5-4
clone_size: few
j_call: TRBJ2-2
cdr3_aa: CASSFPSGSGTGELFF
cdr3_nt: TGTGCCAGCAGCTTTCCTAGCGGGAGCGGTACCGGGGAGCTGTTTTTT

d_call: .
cdr3_length: 16
v_call: TRBV5-4
clone_size: .
j_call: TRBJ2-3
cdr3_aa: CASSLPTTQSTDTQYF
cdr3_nt: TGTGCCAGCAGCCTACCGACTACCCAGAGCACAGATACGCAGTATTTT

d_call: .
cdr3_length: 13
v_call: TRBV5-1
clone_size: few
j_call: TRBJ2-7
cdr3_aa: CASSFGSPYEQYF
cdr3_nt: TGCGCCAGCAGCTTCGGGAGTCCCTACGAGCAGTACTTC

d_call: .
cdr3_length: 15
v_call: TRBV7-8
clone_size: few
j_call: TRBJ2-5
cdr3_aa: CASSLAAVWSKAQYF
cdr3_nt: TGTGCCAGCAGCTTAGCGGCAGTCTGGTCTAAGGCCCAGTACTTC

d_call: .
cdr3_length: 11
v_call: TRBV18
clone_size: few
j_call: TRBJ2-7
cdr3_aa: CASSQGFEQYF
cdr3_nt: TGTGCCAGCTCCCAAGGCTTCGAGCAGTACTTC

d_call: .
cdr3_length: 12
v_call: TRBV19
clone_size: .
j_call: TRBJ1-2
cdr3_aa: CASISGNYGYTF
cdr3_nt: TGTGCCAGTATTTCAGGGAACTATGGCTACACCTTC

d_call: .
cdr3_length: 15
v_call: TRBV27
clone_size: .
j_call: TRBJ2-1
cdr3_aa: CASNPGVSSYNEQFF
cdr3_nt: TGTGCCAGCAACCCGGGGGTAAGCTCCTACAATGAGCAGTTCTTC

d_call: TRBD1
cdr3_length: 13
v_call: TRBV29-1
clone_size: .
j_call: TRBJ1-2
cdr3_aa: CSVQTGMGYGYTF
cdr3_nt: TGCAGCGTTCAGACAGGGATGGGCTATGGCTACACCTTC

d_call: TRBD1
cdr3_length: 13
v_call: TRBV25-1
clone_size: few
j_call: TRBJ2-2
cdr3_aa: CASSTGGWGELFF
cdr3_nt: TGTGCCAGCAGCACAGGGGGCTGGGGGGAGCTGTTTTTT

d_call: .
cdr3_length: 14
v_call: TRBV30
clone_size: .
j_call: TRBJ2-1
cdr3_aa: CAWSSGLRDNEQFF
cdr3_nt: TGTGCCTGGAGCAGCGGCCTACGGGACAATGAGCAGTTCTTC

d_call: TRBD2
cdr3_length: 17
v_call: TRBV7-2
clone_size: many
j_call: TRBJ2-1
cdr3_aa: CASSPYSGGRPYNEQFF
cdr3_nt: TGTGCCAGCAGCCCCTACTCTGGCGGGAGACCATACAATGAGCAGTTCTTC

d_call: .
cdr3_length: 15
v_call: TRBV7-2
clone_size: .
j_call: TRBJ2-6
cdr3_aa: CASTPGSSGANVLTF
cdr3_nt: TGTGCCAGCACCCCCGGGAGCTCTGGGGCCAACGTCCTGACTTTC

d_call: .
cdr3_length: 14
v_call: TRBV2
clone_size: .
j_call: TRBJ2-7
cdr3_aa: CASTGAVSSYEQYF
cdr3_nt: TGTGCCAGCACCGGAGCAGTTAGCTCCTACGAGCAGTACTTC

d_call: .
cdr3_length: 13
v_call: TRBV27
clone_size: many
j_call: TRBJ2-2
cdr3_aa: CASRTEHTGELFF
cdr3_nt: TGTGCCAGCCGGACAGAACACACCGGGGAGCTGTTTTTT

d_call: TRBD1
cdr3_length: 14
v_call: TRBV7-9
clone_size: few
j_call: TRBJ2-5
cdr3_aa: CASSPGQGVETQYF
cdr3_nt: TGTGCCAGCAGCCCGGGACAGGGGGTGGAGACCCAGTACTTC

d_call: TRBD2
cdr3_length: 14
v_call: TRBV16
clone_size: .
j_call: TRBJ2-1
cdr3_aa: CASNQQRESDEQFF
cdr3_nt: TGTGCCAGCAACCAGCAGCGGGAGAGCGATGAGCAGTTCTTC

d_call: .
cdr3_length: 13
v_call: TRBV29-1
clone_size: few
j_call: TRBJ1-1
cdr3_aa: CSGIGPLGTEAFF
cdr3_nt: TGCAGCGGTATTGGACCCCTCGGTACTGAAGCTTTCTTT

d_call: .
cdr3_length: 11
v_call: TRBV18
clone_size: few
j_call: TRBJ2-5
cdr3_aa: CASSPDGVQYF
cdr3_nt: TGTGCCAGCTCACCGGACGGGGTCCAGTACTTC

d_call: .
cdr3_length: 12
v_call: TRBV18
clone_size: .
j_call: TRBJ2-5
cdr3_aa: CASSDLRETQYF
cdr3_nt: TGTGCCAGCTCAGACTTGCGGGAGACCCAGTACTTC

d_call: .
cdr3_length: 14
v_call: TRBV6-5
clone_size: .
j_call: TRBJ1-1
cdr3_aa: CASSPPSSHTEAFF
cdr3_nt: TGTGCCAGCAGCCCTCCGTCGTCTCACACTGAAGCTTTCTTT

d_call: TRBD1
cdr3_length: 15
v_call: TRBV28
clone_size: .
j_call: TRBJ2-1
cdr3_aa: CASSPPGQGLDEQFF
cdr3_nt: TGTGCCAGCAGTCCCCCGGGACAGGGGTTGGATGAGCAGTTCTTC

d_call: TRBD2
cdr3_length: 14
v_call: TRBV14
clone_size: .
j_call: TRBJ2-1
cdr3_aa: CASSQRLAGNEQFF
cdr3_nt: TGTGCCAGCAGCCAAAGACTAGCGGGCAATGAGCAGTTCTTC

d_call: .
cdr3_length: 15
v_call: TRBV7-2
clone_size: few
j_call: TRBJ1-5
cdr3_aa: CASSTRVGGNQPQHF
cdr3_nt: TGTGCCAGCAGTACAAGAGTAGGTGGCAATCAGCCCCAGCATTTT

d_call: .
cdr3_length: 14
v_call: TRBV7-6
clone_size: few
j_call: TRBJ2-5
cdr3_aa: CASSPGPLQETQYF
cdr3_nt: TGTGCCAGCAGCCCCGGGCCGCTCCAAGAGACCCAGTACTTC

d_call: TRBD2
cdr3_length: 15
v_call: TRBV11-2
clone_size: few
j_call: TRBJ2-1
cdr3_aa: CASSTSGRAYYEQFF
cdr3_nt: TGTGCCAGCAGCACTAGCGGGAGGGCCTACTATGAGCAGTTCTTC

d_call: TRBD2
cdr3_length: 16
v_call: TRBV10-3
clone_size: many
j_call: TRBJ2-1
cdr3_aa: CAIRGLAGGPHNEQFF
cdr3_nt: TGTGCCATCAGGGGGCTAGCGGGAGGGCCCCACAATGAGCAGTTCTTC

d_call: .
cdr3_length: 11
v_call: TRBV6-6
clone_size: few
j_call: TRBJ2-6
cdr3_aa: CASSGANVLTF
cdr3_nt: TGTGCCAGCTCCGGGGCCAACGTCCTGACTTTC

d_call: .
cdr3_length: 14
v_call: TRBV7-2
clone_size: .
j_call: TRBJ1-2
cdr3_aa: CASGSGNKNYGYTF
cdr3_nt: TGTGCCAGCGGTTCAGGGAATAAGAACTATGGCTACACCTTC

d_call: .
cdr3_length: 12
v_call: TRBV25-1
clone_size: few
j_call: TRBJ2-7
cdr3_aa: CASGRGTYEQYF
cdr3_nt: TGTGCCAGCGGCCGGGGAACCTACGAGCAGTACTTC

d_call: TRBD2
cdr3_length: 15
v_call: TRBV7-2
clone_size: .
j_call: TRBJ2-3
cdr3_aa: CASSPLAGWADTQYF
cdr3_nt: TGTGCCAGCAGCCCCTTAGCGGGATGGGCAGATACGCAGTATTTT

d_call: .
cdr3_length: 14
v_call: TRBV29-1
clone_size: few
j_call: TRBJ2-1
cdr3_aa: CSVGGGQGYNEQFF
cdr3_nt: TGCAGCGTTGGGGGGGGCCAGGGCTACAATGAGCAGTTCTTC

d_call: TRBD2
cdr3_length: 16
v_call: TRBV5-1
clone_size: few
j_call: TRBJ2-1
cdr3_aa: CASSPLAGGPNNEQFF
cdr3_nt: TGCGCCAGCAGCCCCCTAGCGGGAGGGCCAAACAATGAGCAGTTCTTC

d_call: TRBD1
cdr3_length: 17
v_call: TRBV11-2
clone_size: .
j_call: TRBJ1-4
cdr3_aa: CASSFRTGSVTNEKLFF
cdr3_nt: TGTGCCAGCAGCTTCCGGACAGGTTCTGTAACTAATGAAAAACTGTTTTTT

d_call: .
cdr3_length: 13
v_call: TRBV7-9
clone_size: .
j_call: TRBJ2-7
cdr3_aa: CASSFSSGYEQYF
cdr3_nt: TGTGCCAGCAGCTTTAGTAGTGGCTACGAGCAGTACTTC

d_call: .
cdr3_length: 13
v_call: TRBV7-2
clone_size: .
j_call: TRBJ2-3
cdr3_aa: CASSLGPRDTQYF
cdr3_nt: TGTGCCAGCAGCTTGGGGCCTCGAGATACGCAGTATTTT

d_call: .
cdr3_length: 13
v_call: TRBV5-4
clone_size: many
j_call: TRBJ2-3
cdr3_aa: CASSVGGTDTQYF
cdr3_nt: TGTGCCAGCAGCGTCGGGGGAACAGATACGCAGTATTTT

d_call: .
cdr3_length: 14
v_call: TRBV14
clone_size: .
j_call: TRBJ2-2
cdr3_aa: CASSQGGNTGELFF
cdr3_nt: TGTGCCAGCAGCCAAGGGGGGAACACCGGGGAGCTGTTTTTT